This TCR beta chain stems from a study of low-dose radiotherapy and immunotherapy resistance in tumors. Study-wide context: Every 2 weeks, cohort 1 got 0.5 Gy, reaching 6.5 Gy to the planning target volume. Each patient was administered nivolumab intravenously at 240 mg, which was a flat dose, every two weeks, along with intravenous ipilimumab at 1 mg/kg every six weeks.

TRAV- and TRBV-specific primers primed first-strand cDNA, covering alpha and beta chains. Amplification, which lasted 20 PCR cycles, used a constant-region primer and V-primer adapter to amplify TCRs. The mRNA which had been isolated was amplified by in vitro transcription. One entry per CDR3 protein results from TCRdb running MiXCR on the reads. The sample carries about 35,000 distinct CDR3 sequences, less than 25% recorded once. The CDR3 runs to 13 residues. Trimming cost V 6 bases and J 0 bases, with 8 bases left between them. Germline-derived CDR1 and CDR2 are LNHDA and SQIVND (reference sequence). As to time point: after trial treatment. As to treatment: LDRT plus nivolumab, ipilimumab, low-dose cyclophosphamide and aspirin (RACIN trial).

The receptor's source is a female donor with ovarian cancer. The sequenced sample was PBMCs, obtained after low-dose radiotherapy plus immunotherapy. The genes are TRBV19 and TRBJ1-1; a weak D match, TRBD1 (6 bases). The CDR3 reads CASSGQLNTEAFF. CDR3 bases: TGTGCCAGTAGCGGACAGCTGAACACTGAAGCTTTCTTT.